The present T cell receptor (beta chain) was sequenced within a study of blood T cell repertoires in COVID-19. Turning to the study itself: Collection of acute and convalescent COVID-19 samples took place in the United States, Italy and Spain. The analysed material was cDNA or gDNA that came from T cells, B-cell-depleted T cells, or PBMCs.

This CDR3 is built from 15 residues. After removal of 3 bases from V and 3 bases from J, the junction contained 3 bases not matched to a gene. Germline CDR1 reads SGDLS; CDR2 reads YYNGEE. In the original processing: Estimated nucleated cell counts came from reference gene primer amplification. TCRdb keeps only in-frame clones here, not all; method: immunoSEQ multiplex PCR. That table supplies the V and J calls and clone size; D and trimming were determined from the DNA. The table lists roughly 86,000 clones, about 82% of them singletons. Material for sequencing was peripheral blood. This clonotype originated in a man aged 50 to 60 with acute or convalescent COVID-19. The chain is built from TRBV9 and TRBJ2-1, with 10 bases fitting TRBD2. This CDR3 reads CASSETSGIYNEQFF. The CDR3 DNA reads as TGTGCCAGCAGCGAAACTAGCGGGATCTACAATGAGCAGTTCTTC.